Given below is one T cell receptor (beta chain) in context. In the study's own analysis: It was from reference gene primer amplification that nucleated cell counts were estimated. Repertoires were generated with immunoSEQ multiplex PCR, while TCRdb's copy carries only in-frame clones and drops some. The V and J calls and clone size were taken over from that table, and D and trimming were inferred from the DNA. Among 200,000 to 250,000 clones listed, about 85% were seen once. These data come from a study of blood T cell repertoires in COVID-19. Study information: COVID-19 samples collected from the United States, Italy and Spain covered acute and convalescent phases. T cells, B-cell-depleted T cells, or PBMCs provided the cDNA or gDNA that served as material.

Trimming removed 10 bases from V and 5 bases from J, with 11 bases in between. Germline V lookup: CDR1 SNHLY, CDR2 FYNNEI. There are 11 residues in the CDR3. Grouping used clinical history reported by participants in a survey and questionnaire. The TCR comes from a woman in her thirties with acute COVID-19. The chain carries TRBV2 and TRBJ1-2; no clear D. Source material: PBMCs or T cells enriched from blood (not recorded which). CDR3 in DNA: TGTGCCACCAGGAGGGATTATGGCTACACCTTC. Its protein is CATRRDYGYTF. The full variable domain, with the rest looked up from reference TRBV2 and TRBJ1-2, is EPEVTQTPSHQVTQMGQEVILRCVPISNHLYFYWYRQILGQKVEFLVSFYNNEISEKSEIFDDQFSVERPDGSNFTLKIRSTKLEDSAMYFCATRRDYGYTFGSGTRLTVV.